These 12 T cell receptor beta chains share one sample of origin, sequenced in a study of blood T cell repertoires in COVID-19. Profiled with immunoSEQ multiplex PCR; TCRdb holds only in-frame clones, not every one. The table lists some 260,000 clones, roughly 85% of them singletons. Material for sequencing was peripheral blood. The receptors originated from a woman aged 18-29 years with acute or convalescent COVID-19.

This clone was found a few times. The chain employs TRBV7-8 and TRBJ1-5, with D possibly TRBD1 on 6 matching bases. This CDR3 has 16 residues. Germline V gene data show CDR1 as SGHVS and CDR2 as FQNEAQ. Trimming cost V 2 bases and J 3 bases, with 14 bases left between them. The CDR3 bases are TGTGCCAGCAGCTTATCCCGGACAGTAGCCAATCAGCCCCAGCATTTT. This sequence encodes CASSLSRTVANQPQHF.

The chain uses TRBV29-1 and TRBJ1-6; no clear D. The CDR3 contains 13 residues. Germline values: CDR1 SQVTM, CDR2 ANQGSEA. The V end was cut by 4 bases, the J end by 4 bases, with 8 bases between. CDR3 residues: CSVAEDYNSPLHF. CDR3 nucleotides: TGCAGCGTTGCCGAGGATTATAATTCACCCCTCCACTTT.

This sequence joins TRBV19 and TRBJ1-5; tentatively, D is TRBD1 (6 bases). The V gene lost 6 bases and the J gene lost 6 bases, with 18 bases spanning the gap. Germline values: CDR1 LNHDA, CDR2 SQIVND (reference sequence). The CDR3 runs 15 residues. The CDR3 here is CASRDLTGLSQPQHF. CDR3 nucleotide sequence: TGTGCCAGTAGGGACCTAACAGGGTTGAGTCAGCCCCAGCATTTT.

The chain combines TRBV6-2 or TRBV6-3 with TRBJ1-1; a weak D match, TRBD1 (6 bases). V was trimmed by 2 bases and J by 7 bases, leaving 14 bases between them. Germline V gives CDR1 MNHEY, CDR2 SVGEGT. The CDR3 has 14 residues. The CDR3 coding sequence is TGTGCCAGCAGTTACGTCCAGGGAGGGGGTGAAGCTTTCTTT. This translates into CASSYVQGGGEAFF.

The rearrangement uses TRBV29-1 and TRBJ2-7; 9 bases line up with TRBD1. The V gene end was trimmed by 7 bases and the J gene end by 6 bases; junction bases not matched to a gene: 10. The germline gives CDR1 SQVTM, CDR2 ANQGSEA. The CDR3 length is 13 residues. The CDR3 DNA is TGCAGCGCAACGGGGGACAGGGCAAGCGAGCAGTACTTC. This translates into CSATGDRASEQYF.

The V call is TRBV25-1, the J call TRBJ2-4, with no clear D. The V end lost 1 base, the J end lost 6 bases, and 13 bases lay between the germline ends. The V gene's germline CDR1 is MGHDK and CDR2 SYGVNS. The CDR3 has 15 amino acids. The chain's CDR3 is CASSEFRGQRNIQYF. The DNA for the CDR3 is TGTGCCAGCAGTGAATTTAGAGGTCAAAGAAACATTCAGTACTTC. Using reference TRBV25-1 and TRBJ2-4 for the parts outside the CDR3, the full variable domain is EADIYQTPRYLVIGTGKKITLECSQTMGHDKMYWYQQDPGMELHLIHYSYGVNSTEKGDLSSESTVSRIRTEHFPLTLESARPSHTSQYLCASSEFRGQRNIQYFGAGTRLSVL.

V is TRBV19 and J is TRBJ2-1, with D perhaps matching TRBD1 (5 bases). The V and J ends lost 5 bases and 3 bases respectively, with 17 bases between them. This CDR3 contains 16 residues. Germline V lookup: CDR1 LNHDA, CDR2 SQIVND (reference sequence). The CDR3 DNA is TGTGCCAGTAGTCCTCCGAGACAGTCTCACTACAATGAGCAGTTCTTC. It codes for CASSPPRQSHYNEQFF.

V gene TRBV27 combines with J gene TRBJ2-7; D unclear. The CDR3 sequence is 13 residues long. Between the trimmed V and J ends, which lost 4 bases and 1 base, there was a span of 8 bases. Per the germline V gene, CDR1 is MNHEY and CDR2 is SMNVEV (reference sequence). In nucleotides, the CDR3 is TGTGCCAGCAGTTCTCCGCGGTCCTACGAGCAGTACTTC. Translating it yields CASSSPRSYEQYF.

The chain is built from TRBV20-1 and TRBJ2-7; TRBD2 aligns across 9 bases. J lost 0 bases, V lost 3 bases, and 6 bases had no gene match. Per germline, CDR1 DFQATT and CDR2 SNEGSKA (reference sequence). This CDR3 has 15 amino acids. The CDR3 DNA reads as TGCAGTGCTAGTGGCGGGAGGGGGAGCTCCTACGAGCAGTACTTC. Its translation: CSASGGRGSSYEQYF.

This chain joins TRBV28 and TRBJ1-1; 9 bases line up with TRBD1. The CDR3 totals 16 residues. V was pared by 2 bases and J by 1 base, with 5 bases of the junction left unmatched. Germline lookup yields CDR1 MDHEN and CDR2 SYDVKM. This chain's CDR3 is CASSLGGQGPNTEAFF. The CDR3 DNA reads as TGTGCCAGCAGTTTAGGAGGACAGGGGCCGAACACTGAAGCTTTCTTT. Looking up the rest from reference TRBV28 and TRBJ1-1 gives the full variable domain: DVKVTQSSRYLVKRTGEKVFLECVQDMDHENMFWYRQDPGLGLRLIYFSYDVKMKEKGDIPEGYSVSREKKERFSLILESASTNQTSMYLCASSLGGQGPNTEAFFGQGTRLTVV.

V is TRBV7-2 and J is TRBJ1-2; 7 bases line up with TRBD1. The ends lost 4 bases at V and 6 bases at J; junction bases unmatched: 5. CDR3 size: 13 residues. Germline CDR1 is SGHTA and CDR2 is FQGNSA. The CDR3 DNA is TGTGCCAGCAGCTCTCGGACAGGTCATGGCTACACCTTC. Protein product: CASSSRTGHGYTF. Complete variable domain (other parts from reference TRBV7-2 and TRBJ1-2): GAGVSQSPSNKVTEKGKDVELRCDPISGHTALYWYRQSLGQGLEFLIYFQGNSAPDKSGLPSDRFSAERTGGSVSTLTIQRTQQEDSAVYLCASSSRTGHGYTFGSGTRLTVV.

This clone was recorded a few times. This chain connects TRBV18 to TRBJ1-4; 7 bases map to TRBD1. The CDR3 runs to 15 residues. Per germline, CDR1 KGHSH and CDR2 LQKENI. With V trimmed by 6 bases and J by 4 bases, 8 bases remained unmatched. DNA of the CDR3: TGTGCCAGCTCGCTGGGACAGACACATAATGAAAAACTGTTTTTT. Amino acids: CASSLGQTHNEKLFF.